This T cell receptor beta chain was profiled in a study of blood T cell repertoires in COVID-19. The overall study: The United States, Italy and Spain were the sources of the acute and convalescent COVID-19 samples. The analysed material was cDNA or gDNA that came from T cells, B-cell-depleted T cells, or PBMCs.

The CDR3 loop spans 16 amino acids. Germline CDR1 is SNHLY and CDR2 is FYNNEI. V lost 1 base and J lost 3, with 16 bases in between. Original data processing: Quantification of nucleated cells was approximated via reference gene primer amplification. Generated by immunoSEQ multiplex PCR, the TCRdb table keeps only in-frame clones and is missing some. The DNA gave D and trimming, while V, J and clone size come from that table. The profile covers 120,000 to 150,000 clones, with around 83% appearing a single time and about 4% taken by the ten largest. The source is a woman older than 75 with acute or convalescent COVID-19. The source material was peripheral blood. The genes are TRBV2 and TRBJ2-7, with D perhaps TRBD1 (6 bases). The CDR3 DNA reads TGTGCCAGCAGTGAAGACCCTGGGACATCCAGCTACGAGCAGTACTTC. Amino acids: CASSEDPGTSSYEQYF.